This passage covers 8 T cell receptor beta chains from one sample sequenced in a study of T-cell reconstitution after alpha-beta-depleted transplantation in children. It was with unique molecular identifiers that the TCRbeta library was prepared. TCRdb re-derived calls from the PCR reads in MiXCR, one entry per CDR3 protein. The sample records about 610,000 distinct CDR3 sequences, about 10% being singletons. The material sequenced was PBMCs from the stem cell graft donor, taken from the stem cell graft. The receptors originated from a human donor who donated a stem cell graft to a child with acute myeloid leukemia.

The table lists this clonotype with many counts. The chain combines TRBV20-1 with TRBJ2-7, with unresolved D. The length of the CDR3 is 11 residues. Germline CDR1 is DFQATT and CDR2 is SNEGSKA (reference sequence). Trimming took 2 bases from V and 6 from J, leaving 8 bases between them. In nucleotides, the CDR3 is TGCAGTGCTAGACTCGCTCGCGAGCAGTACTTC. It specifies CSARLAREQYF.

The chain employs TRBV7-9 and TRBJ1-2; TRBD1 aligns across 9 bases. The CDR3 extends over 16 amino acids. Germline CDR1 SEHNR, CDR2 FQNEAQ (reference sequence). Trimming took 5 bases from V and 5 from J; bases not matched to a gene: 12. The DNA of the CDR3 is TGTGCCAGCAGCCCTAGGGGACAGGGAGGCGGGTATGGCTACACCTTC. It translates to CASSPRGQGGGYGYTF.

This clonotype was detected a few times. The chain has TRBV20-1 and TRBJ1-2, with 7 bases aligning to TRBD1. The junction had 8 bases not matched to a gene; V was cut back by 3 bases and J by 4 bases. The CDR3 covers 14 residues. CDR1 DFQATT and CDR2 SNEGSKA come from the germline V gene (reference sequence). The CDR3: CSASPGTATYGYTF. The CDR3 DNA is TGCAGTGCTAGCCCCGGGACAGCCACCTATGGCTACACCTTC.

The CDR3 coding sequence is TGTGCCAGCAGCGTAGGACCTTCACCACAAGATACGCAGTATTTT. This sequence encodes CASSVGPSPQDTQYF. This sequence joins TRBV9 and TRBJ2-3, with D hard to call. V was shortened by 0 bases and J by 5 bases, with 13 bases between the two germline ends. The CDR3 runs 15 residues. Germline CDR1 SGDLS, CDR2 YYNGEE.

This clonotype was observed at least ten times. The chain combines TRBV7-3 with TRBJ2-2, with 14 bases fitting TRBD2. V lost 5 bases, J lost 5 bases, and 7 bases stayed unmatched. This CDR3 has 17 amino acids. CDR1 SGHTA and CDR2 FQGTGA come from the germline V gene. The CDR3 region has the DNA TGTGCCAGCAGCCAAGGACTAGCGGGAGGATATACCGGGGAGCTGTTTTTT. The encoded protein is CASSQGLAGGYTGELFF.

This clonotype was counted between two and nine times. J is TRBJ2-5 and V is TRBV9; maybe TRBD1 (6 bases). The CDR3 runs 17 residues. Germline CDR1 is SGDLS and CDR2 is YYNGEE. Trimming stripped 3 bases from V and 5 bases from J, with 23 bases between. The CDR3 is CASSARPLRDKGETQYF. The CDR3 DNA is TGTGCCAGCAGCGCGAGGCCCCTCCGGGACAAGGGCGAGACCCAGTACTTC.

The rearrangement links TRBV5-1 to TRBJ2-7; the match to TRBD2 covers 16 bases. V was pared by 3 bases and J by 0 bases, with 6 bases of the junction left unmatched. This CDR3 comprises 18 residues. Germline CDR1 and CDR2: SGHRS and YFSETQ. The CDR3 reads CASSSGLAGGLLSYEQYF. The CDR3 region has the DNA TGCGCCAGCAGCTCGGGACTAGCGGGAGGGCTTCTCTCCTACGAGCAGTACTTC.

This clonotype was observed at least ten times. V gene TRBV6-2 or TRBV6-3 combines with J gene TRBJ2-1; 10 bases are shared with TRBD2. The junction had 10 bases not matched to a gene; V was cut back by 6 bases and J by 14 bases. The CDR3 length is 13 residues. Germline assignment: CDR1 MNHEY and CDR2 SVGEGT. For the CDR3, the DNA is TGTGCCAGCAGGAAGACTAGCGGGCTAGAAAAGTTCTTC. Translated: CASRKTSGLEKFF.